Listed below are T cell receptor beta chains from one sample, sequenced in a study of cytomegalovirus exposure and HLA in healthy donors. Generated by immunoSEQ multiplex PCR, the TCRdb table keeps only in-frame clones and is missing some. The sample has roughly 150,000 clones; 65% to 80% are singletons. Sequencing was done on a sample of PBMCs. Receptors originate from a man aged 35 to 55 in good health and CMV-seropositive. The CDR3 runs from the conserved cysteine through the conserved F or W. The D gene is left open where the match is weak. Clone size appears in some rows only: once, few, many, or a class for an expanded clone.

V	J	D	size	DNA	CDR3
TRBV28	TRBJ2-1	-	-	TGTGCCAGCAGGGTACCCGGGGAATACAATGAGCAGTTCTTC	CASRVPGEYNEQFF
TRBV2	TRBJ1-1	TRBD1	-	TGTGCCAGCAGTGAAAGGGGGACAGGGGTCACTGAAGCTTTCTTT	CASSERGTGVTEAFF
TRBV19	TRBJ1-5	-	few	TGTGCCAGTAGTCCGACAGTAGGTCAGCCCCAGCATTTT	CASSPTVGQPQHF
TRBV5-1	TRBJ2-1	TRBD2	-	TGCGCCAGCAGCCCCGGGACTAGCGGGAGTTATGGGAATGAGCAGTTCTTC	CASSPGTSGSYGNEQFF
TRBV11-2	TRBJ2-7	-	-	TGTGCCAGCAGCTTAGAATATATTGCAGGGGCGCGTGGCGAGCAGTACTTC	CASSLEYIAGARGEQYF
TRBV9	TRBJ2-3	TRBD2	-	TGTGCCAGCAGTCTAGCGGCAGCCACAGATACGCAGTATTTT	CASSLAAATDTQYF
TRBV29-1	TRBJ2-1	TRBD1	-	TGCAGCGCCAAGGACAGGCCATCCTACAATGAGCAGTTCTTC	CSAKDRPSYNEQFF
TRBV28	TRBJ1-5	-	-	TGTGCCAGCAGCCCAGGGACTATAACTCAGCCCCAGCATTTT	CASSPGTITQPQHF
TRBV15	TRBJ1-1	-	-	TGTGCCACCAGCGCGGACAGTACCCTAGCTTTCTTT	CATSADSTLAFF
TRBV2	TRBJ1-1	TRBD1	-	TGTGCCACTCACAGGGGGCGAAACACTGAAGCTTTCTTT	CATHRGRNTEAFF
TRBV30	TRBJ2-5	-	-	TGTGCCTGGGAGCGGATGTCAGCCCAGTACTTC	CAWERMSAQYF
TRBV28	TRBJ1-5	-	-	TGTGCCAGCAGTCCCCCATACGAGGGGAGGGGTCAGCCCCAGCATTTT	CASSPPYEGRGQPQHF
TRBV4-2	TRBJ2-7	-	-	TGTGCCAGCAGCCCCGAGACTACCCCAACCCGATCCGAGCAGTACTTC	CASSPETTPTRSEQYF
TRBV14	TRBJ2-1	TRBD2	-	TGTGCCAGCAGCCAAGTAGCGGGAGGGCCAAATGAGCAGTTCTTC	CASSQVAGGPNEQFF
TRBV6-6	TRBJ1-5	TRBD1	once	TGTGCCAGCAGCACGGGACAGGGAGTTCAGCCCCAGCATTTT	CASSTGQGVQPQHF
TRBV7-9	TRBJ1-5	TRBD1	few	TGTGCCAGCAGCTTAGGAGGCAGGGGGCTTGTCGGCAATCAGCCCCAGCATTTT	CASSLGGRGLVGNQPQHF
TRBV10-3	TRBJ2-1	TRBD2	-	TGTGCCATCAGTAAGGGACTAGCGGGAGAGAGGTATGAGCAGTTCTTC	CAISKGLAGERYEQFF
TRBV28	TRBJ1-2	-	-	TGTGCCTCGGACAGTTCTAACTATGGCTACACCTTC	CASDSSNYGYTF
TRBV4-2	TRBJ2-7	-	-	TGTGCCAGCAGCCAAGATCTAACTAATCCTACCCCCTACGAGCAGTACTTC	CASSQDLTNPTPYEQYF
TRBV19	TRBJ2-7	-	-	TGTGCCAGTAGTATCGGTGAGGGTTTTATCTACGAGCAGTACTTC	CASSIGEGFIYEQYF
TRBV12-5	TRBJ2-1	TRBD2	-	TGTGCTAGTGCCTATGGACTAGCGGGAGTTATTGAGCAGTTCTTC	CASAYGLAGVIEQFF
TRBV6-5	TRBJ2-6	-	-	TGTGCCAGCGGAAACTCTGGGGCCAACGGCCTGACTTTC	CASGNSGANGLTF
TRBV6-4	TRBJ2-1	TRBD2	-	TGTGCCAGCAGTGACGATTGGAGCGGGAGTAATGAGCAGTTCTTC	CASSDDWSGSNEQFF